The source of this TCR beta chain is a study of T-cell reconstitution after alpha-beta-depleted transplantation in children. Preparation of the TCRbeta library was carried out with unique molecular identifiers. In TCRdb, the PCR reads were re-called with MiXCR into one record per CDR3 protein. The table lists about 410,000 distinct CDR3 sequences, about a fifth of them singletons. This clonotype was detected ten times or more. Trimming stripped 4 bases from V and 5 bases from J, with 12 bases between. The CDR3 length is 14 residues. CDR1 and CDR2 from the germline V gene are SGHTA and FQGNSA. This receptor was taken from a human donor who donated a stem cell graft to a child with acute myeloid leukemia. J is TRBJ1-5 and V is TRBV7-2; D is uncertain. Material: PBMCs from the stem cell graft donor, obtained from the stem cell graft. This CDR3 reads CASSSSTRHQPQHF. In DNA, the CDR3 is TGTGCCAGCAGCTCTTCGACAAGACATCAGCCCCAGCATTTT.